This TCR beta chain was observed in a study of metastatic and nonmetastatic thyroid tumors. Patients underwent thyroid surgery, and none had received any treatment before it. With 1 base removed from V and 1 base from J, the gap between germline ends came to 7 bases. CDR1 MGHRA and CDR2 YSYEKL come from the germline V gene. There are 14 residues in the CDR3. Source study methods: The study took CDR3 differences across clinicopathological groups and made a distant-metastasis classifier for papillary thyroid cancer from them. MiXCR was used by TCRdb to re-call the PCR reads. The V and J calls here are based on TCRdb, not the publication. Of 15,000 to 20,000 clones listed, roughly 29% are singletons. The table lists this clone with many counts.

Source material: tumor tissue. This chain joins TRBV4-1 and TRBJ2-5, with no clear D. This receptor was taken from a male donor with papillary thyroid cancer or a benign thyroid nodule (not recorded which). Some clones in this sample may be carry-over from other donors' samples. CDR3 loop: CASSQAPAQETQYF. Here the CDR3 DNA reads TGCGCCAGCAGCCAAGCTCCAGCCCAAGAGACCCAGTACTTC.